Following are 5 T cell receptor beta chains from one sample sequenced in a study of cytomegalovirus exposure and HLA in healthy donors. PCR primers comprised 60 Vbeta and 13 Jbeta primers. Sequenced by immunoSEQ multiplex PCR; TCRdb stores in-frame clones only, minus some. Among about 150,000 clones listed, 77% were seen once. Source material: PBMCs. Receptors were obtained from a woman in her 30s in good health and CMV-seropositive.

This clone was counted a few times. V usage is TRBV11-1 and J usage is TRBJ2-1; D possibly corresponds to TRBD2 (6 bases). V shed 5 bases and J shed 7 bases, with 12 bases lying between them. Germline V CDR1 and CDR2: SGHAT, FQDESV (reference sequence). The CDR3 consists of 13 residues. CDR3 region: CASSRGTLNEQFF. Here the CDR3 DNA reads TGTGCCAGCAGCCGCGGGACTCTTAATGAGCAGTTCTTC.

The chain recombines TRBV5-1 with TRBJ2-7; D may be TRBD2 (5 bases). The CDR3 loop spans 14 amino acids. Trimming removed 1 base at V and 4 bases at J, with 12 bases between. Germline-derived CDR1 and CDR2 are SGHRS and YFSETQ. The CDR3: CASSLWGVEYEQYF. The CDR3 DNA reads TGCGCCAGCAGCTTGTGGGGAGTAGAATACGAGCAGTACTTC.

The rearrangement joins TRBV5-4 to TRBJ1-1, with 7 bases lining up with TRBD1. V lost 6 bases to trimming and J lost 0 bases; unmatched junction nucleotides: 11. CDR3 length: 16 amino acids. Germline CDR1 reads SGHNT; CDR2 reads YYREEE (reference sequence). For the CDR3, the DNA is TGTGCCAGCACCCAAGGGGGCGCGGGGATGAACACTGAAGCTTTCTTT. This translates into CASTQGGAGMNTEAFF.

CDR3 nucleotide sequence: TGTGCCAGCAGCTTAGCGTTCATACAGGACTCCTACGAGCAGTACTTC. This encodes CASSLAFIQDSYEQYF. V is TRBV7-9 and J is TRBJ2-7, with D tentatively TRBD1 (5 bases). From germline, CDR1 is SEHNR and CDR2 FQNEAQ (reference sequence). V lost 0 bases and J lost 0, with 12 bases in between. This CDR3 comprises 16 residues. The complete variable domain, with remaining parts taken from reference TRBV7-9 and TRBJ2-7, reads DTGVSQNPRHKITKRGQNVTFRCDPISEHNRLYWYRQTLGQGPEFLTYFQNEAQLEKSRLLSDRFSAERPKGSFSTLEIQRTEQGDSAMYLCASSLAFIQDSYEQYFGPGTRLTVT.

The chain is built from TRBV5-1 and TRBJ2-1, with 10 bases matching TRBD1. The J segment lost 2 bases and the V segment lost 2 bases, leaving 4 bases of the junction unmatched. CDR3 length: 16 amino acids. Germline lookup yields CDR1 SGHRS and CDR2 YFSETQ. The chain's CDR3 is CASSLGQGVPYNEQFF. CDR3 sequence (DNA): TGCGCCAGCAGCTTAGGACAGGGGGTCCCCTACAATGAGCAGTTCTTC.